Shown below are 22 T cell receptor beta chains from a single sample sequenced in a study of vaccination effects on CD4 cells after COVID-19. The antigens for these receptors are not known. Sequencing used immunoSEQ multiplex PCR; TCRdb keeps in-frame clones, though not all of them. The data show around 15,000 clones, 75% to 80% seen once. Antigen-specific CD4+ T cells were expanded (with viral peptide pools) by the ViraFEST assay ahead of sequencing. After about 10 days in culture, the CD4+ T cells were isolated. Participants were given two doses of BNT162b2 or mRNA-1273 vaccine. Source: CD4+ T cells from PBMCs cultured with HCoV-NL63 spike peptides, taken after COVID-19 vaccination. The receptors were gathered from a human donor who received a COVID-19 vaccine.

CDR3 bases: TGCGCCAGCACTCGAACCCCCGGGACTGGAAACACCATATATTTT. Its protein product is CASTRTPGTGNTIYF. The chain couples TRBV5-1 to TRBJ1-3; the D is unclear. The V gene's germline CDR1 is SGHRS and CDR2 YFSETQ. Trimming shortened V by 6 bases and J by 2 bases, and 15 bases separated the two germline ends. The CDR3 totals 15 residues.

This clone showed up just a few times. The chain links TRBV9 to TRBJ1-2, with D possibly being TRBD1 (5 bases). V lost 2 bases to trimming and J lost 4 bases, with 9 bases between them. CDR1 is SGDLS, CDR2 YYNGEE, per germline. This CDR3 is 13 amino acids long. CDR3 loop: CASSVDTFYGYTF. CDR3 sequence (DNA): TGTGCCAGCAGCGTGGACACTTTCTATGGCTACACCTTC.

J is TRBJ2-5 and V is TRBV6-5; no reliable D call. V lost 3 bases and J 3 bases, leaving 11 bases between the germline ends. This CDR3 comprises 14 residues. Germline V CDR1 and CDR2: MNHEY, SVGAGI. The CDR3 here is CASSYGRQKETQYF. In DNA, the CDR3 is TGTGCCAGCAGTTATGGACGTCAAAAAGAGACCCAGTACTTC.

The chain joins TRBV5-6 to TRBJ1-6, with D perhaps TRBD1 (5 bases). Trimming removed 3 bases from V and 5 bases from J, with 12 bases in between. Germline assignment: CDR1 SGHDT and CDR2 YYEEEE. The CDR3 runs 15 residues. The CDR3 is CASSSQGPHNSPLHF. The CDR3 DNA reads as TGTGCCAGCAGCTCTCAGGGACCGCATAATTCACCCCTCCACTTT.

The chain uses TRBV14 and TRBJ2-4; D might be TRBD1 or TRBD2, each matching 5 bases. V dropped 2 bases and J dropped 0 bases, with 14 bases sitting between them. The CDR3 has 17 residues. Germline assignment: CDR1 SGHDN and CDR2 FVKESK. The CDR3 here is CASSQRVGVLAKNIQYF. CDR3 in DNA: TGTGCCAGCAGCCAACGGGTGGGGGTTCTAGCCAAAAACATTCAGTACTTC.

Notes on this clone: In the same sample, other DNA sequences code for this CDR3. The chain employs TRBV6-5 and TRBJ2-2; D possibly corresponds to TRBD2 (6 bases). V gave up 3 bases and J gave up 1 base, with 6 bases separating them. Germline V lookup: CDR1 MNHEY, CDR2 SVGAGI. The CDR3 covers 14 residues. The CDR3 DNA follows: TGTGCCAGCAGTTATAGCGGGAACACCGGGGAGCTGTTTTTT. Its protein is CASSYSGNTGELFF.

As regards this clone: This sample also contains other DNA sequences that code for the same CDR3. V is TRBV9 and J is TRBJ2-1; 9 bases map to TRBD2. J gave up 2 bases and V 1 base, and 1 base lay outside the gene matches. Germline-derived CDR1 and CDR2 are SGDLS and YYNGEE. This CDR3 is built from 15 residues. CDR3 nucleotides: TGTGCCAGCAGCGTAAGCGGGGGGCCCTACAATGAGCAGTTCTTC. It translates to CASSVSGGPYNEQFF.

This clone was picked up one time. This CDR3 is CASSKTVPNTEAFF. The CDR3 nucleotides are TGTGCCAGCAGCAAGACAGTACCGAACACTGAAGCTTTCTTT. V gene TRBV7-9 combines with J gene TRBJ1-1; weak D call: TRBD1 (5 bases). The CDR3 sequence is 14 residues long. The V end lost 5 bases, the J end lost 1 base, and 11 bases lay between the germline ends. From germline, CDR1 is SEHNR and CDR2 FQNEAQ (reference sequence).

The gene calls are TRBV19 and TRBJ1-2, with D unclear. V was trimmed by 6 bases and J by 0 bases, leaving 17 bases between them. There are 16 residues in the CDR3. The germline V gene has CDR1 LNHDA and CDR2 SQIVND (reference sequence). Here the CDR3 reads CASSPDAVQANYGYTF. DNA of the CDR3: TGTGCCAGTAGCCCGGACGCAGTTCAGGCTAACTATGGCTACACCTTC.

The gene calls are TRBV11-2 and TRBJ1-1, with 8 bases fitting TRBD1. Germline V gene sequence: CDR1 SGHAT, CDR2 FQNNGV. The junction had 12 bases not matched to a gene; V was cut back by 1 base and J by 5 bases. The CDR3 runs 17 residues. The DNA for the CDR3 is TGTGCCAGCAGCTTAGTTTATGGGCAGGGGGCAGGGACTGAAGCTTTCTTT. Translated, it gives CASSLVYGQGAGTEAFF.

The chain carries TRBV5-1 and TRBJ2-7; maybe TRBD2 (6 bases). V was shortened by 2 bases and J by 3 bases, with 12 bases between the two germline ends. The CDR3 loop spans 14 amino acids. CDR1 is SGHRS and CDR2 is YFSETQ in the germline V gene. CDR3 residues: CASSFGRTNYEQYF. CDR3 nucleotide sequence: TGCGCCAGCAGCTTCGGACGGACTAACTACGAGCAGTACTTC.

The rearrangement links TRBV19 to TRBJ2-2; D possibly corresponds to TRBD1 (5 bases). The CDR3 covers 15 residues. V lost 5 bases and J lost 6, with 16 bases in between. Germline CDR1 LNHDA, CDR2 SQIVND (reference sequence). The CDR3 DNA is TGTGCCAGTAGTCCAACAGACAGATACGCCGGGGAGCTGTTTTTT. Its protein product is CASSPTDRYAGELFF.

The chain combines TRBV7-2 with TRBJ2-1, with 12 bases lining up with TRBD2. This CDR3 comprises 15 residues. Germline V gene lookup returns CDR1 SGHTA and CDR2 FQGNSA. V shed 5 bases, J shed 6 bases, and the junction held 5 bases outside the gene matches. DNA of the CDR3: TGTGCCAGCAGCCAACTAGCGGGAGGTTTCAATGAGCAGTTCTTC. Its translation is CASSQLAGGFNEQFF.

The chain employs TRBV30 and TRBJ2-7, with 9 bases identical to TRBD1. V trimming: 4 bases; J trimming: 3 bases; junction bases outside the gene matches: 7. Germline lookup yields CDR1 GTSNPN and CDR2 SVGIG (reference sequence). This CDR3 region has 14 residues. CDR3 in amino acids: CAWIGPGQGYEQYF. In DNA form, the CDR3 reads TGTGCCTGGATTGGACCGGGACAGGGCTACGAGCAGTACTTC.

The J gene is TRBJ1-6, the V gene TRBV19; 7 bases align to TRBD1. The germline gives CDR1 LNHDA, CDR2 SQIVND (reference sequence). The junction had 4 bases not matched to a gene; V was cut back by 6 bases and J by 5 bases. The CDR3 spans 14 residues. CDR3 DNA sequence: TGTGCCAGTAGCAACAGGGGAAATAATTCACCCCTCCACTTT. It encodes CASSNRGNNSPLHF.

This clone was detected once. V and J are TRBV6-5 and TRBJ1-1, with D possibly being TRBD1 (5 bases). The germline gives CDR1 MNHEY, CDR2 SVGAGI. This CDR3 is built from 15 residues. V shed 2 bases and J shed 0 bases, with 10 bases lying between them. CDR3 nucleotides: TGTGCCAGCAGTTACGGGGGTCCAATGAACACTGAAGCTTTCTTT. Encoded protein: CASSYGGPMNTEAFF.

The chain combines TRBV3-1 (or the pseudogene TRBV3-2) with TRBJ2-1; TRBD1 or TRBD2 may be the D gene (5 bases each). From germline, CDR1 is LGHDT and CDR2 YNNKEL (reference sequence). The CDR3 totals 15 residues. Trimming left V 1 base short and J 4 bases short, with 11 bases between. The CDR3 DNA reads as TGTGCCAGCAGCCAAGGGACGGGACCATACAATGAGCAGTTCTTC. As protein: CASSQGTGPYNEQFF.

This chain joins TRBV6-5 and TRBJ1-1; D unresolved. This CDR3 has 15 residues. The ends were cut back, 0 bases at V and 6 bases at J, with 14 bases in the middle. Germline CDR1 and CDR2: MNHEY and SVGAGI. CDR3: CASSYSRIRGAEAFF. CDR3 DNA: TGTGCCAGCAGTTACTCAAGGATTCGCGGCGCTGAAGCTTTCTTT.

This clone was seen once. This sequence joins TRBV5-5 and TRBJ1-1, with D possibly being TRBD1 (5 bases). The ends were cut back, 6 bases at V and 2 bases at J, with 14 bases in the middle. The CDR3 has 14 residues. Germline CDR1 and CDR2: SGHKS and YYEKEE (reference sequence). The CDR3 coding sequence is TGTGCCAGCACCCTGGGAGGGGTAAACACTGAAGCTTTCTTT. Amino acid sequence: CASTLGGVNTEAFF. Complete variable domain (other parts from reference TRBV5-5 and TRBJ1-1): DAGVTQSPTHLIKTRGQQVTLRCSPISGHKSVSWYQQVLGQGPQFIFQYYEKEERGRGNFPDRFSARQFPNYSSELNVNALLLGDSALYLCASTLGGVNTEAFFGQGTRLTVV.

V is TRBV7-2 and J is TRBJ1-2; tentative D call: TRBD1 (5 bases). Deletions cut 5 bases from V and 8 bases from J, with 24 bases between. This CDR3 spans 16 amino acids. Germline V gene lookup returns CDR1 SGHTA and CDR2 FQGNSA. The CDR3 DNA follows: TGTGCCAGCAGCCTCCGTGAGGGGCAGGGCGGTAGGGGCTACACCTTC. It codes for CASSLREGQGGRGYTF.

The rearrangement uses TRBV10-3 and TRBJ1-1, with a weak D call TRBD1 (6 bases). Trimming stripped 10 bases from V and 5 bases from J, with 20 bases between. The CDR3 has 14 amino acids. Germline assignment: CDR1 ENHRY and CDR2 SYGVKD. The CDR3 DNA reads as TGTGCCACACTAGGACAGAGGAGGGCAACTGAAGCTTTCTTT. Residues: CATLGQRRATEAFF.

The gene calls are TRBV30 and TRBJ1-5; D is uncertain. The CDR3 covers 16 residues. Per the germline V gene, CDR1 is GTSNPN and CDR2 is SVGIG (reference sequence). The germline V and J ends were trimmed by 0 bases and 0 bases, with 12 bases remaining between them. CDR3 sequence: CAWSVGDTYSNQPQHF. Here the CDR3 DNA reads TGTGCCTGGAGTGTTGGAGACACATATAGCAATCAGCCCCAGCATTTT.